This T cell receptor beta chain was recorded in a study of blood T cell repertoires in COVID-19. Study background: The samples span acute and convalescent COVID-19 from the United States, Italy and Spain. T cells, B-cell-depleted T cells, or PBMCs provided the cDNA or gDNA that served as material.

Sequenced by immunoSEQ multiplex PCR; TCRdb stores in-frame clones only, minus some. The data show approximately 100,000 clones, with roughly 82% seen just once and 7.9% held by the top ten. This CDR3 region has 16 residues. Trimming shortened V by 6 bases and J by 1 base, and 18 bases separated the two germline ends. Germline V lookup: CDR1 MNHEY, CDR2 SVGEGT. The chain recombines TRBV6-2 or TRBV6-3 with TRBJ1-2, with D possibly TRBD1 on 6 matching bases. This TCR was recovered from a woman older than 75 with active or convalescent COVID-19. The sample consisted of peripheral blood. The CDR3 here is CASSLDHRELNYGYTF. In DNA form, the CDR3 reads TGTGCCAGCAGCTTAGACCACAGGGAACTTAACTATGGCTACACCTTC.